The 11 T cell receptor beta chains listed next were all sequenced from one sample in a study of blood T cell repertoires in COVID-19. Sequencing used immunoSEQ multiplex PCR; TCRdb keeps in-frame clones, though not all of them. The repertoire holds some 290,000 clones, with approximately 91% as singletons. The specimen was PBMCs or T cells enriched from blood (not recorded which). The receptors were gathered from a woman younger than 45 who had been exposed to COVID-19.

Details on this clone: Other DNA sequences in this sample translate to the same CDR3. The genes are TRBV5-1 and TRBJ1-1, with TRBD1 matching 9 bases. V lost 3 bases and J lost 5; bases outside the gene matches: 2. CDR1 is SGHRS and CDR2 is YFSETQ in the germline V gene. This CDR3 region has 13 residues. CDR3 amino acids: CASSSGQGTEAFF. The DNA for the CDR3 is TGCGCCAGCAGCTCCGGACAGGGGACTGAAGCTTTCTTT. Drawing the rest from reference TRBV5-1 and TRBJ1-1, the complete variable domain is KAGVTQTPRYLIKTRGQQVTLSCSPISGHRSVSWYQQTPGQGLQFLFEYFSETQRNKGNFPGRFSGRQFSNSRSEMNVSTLELGDSALYLCASSSGQGTEAFFGQGTRLTVV.

As to this clone: Sequence at one end of the junction differs from germline and may be a read error. The chain is built from TRBV5-4 and TRBJ1-6, with TRBD1 matching 7 bases. The CDR3 is 15 amino acids. The germline V gene has CDR1 SGHNT and CDR2 YYREEE (reference sequence). The CDR3 sequence: CASRLDRTNNSPLHF. The CDR3 nucleotides read TGTGCCAGCAGGTTGGACAGGACGAATAATTCACCCCTCCACTTT.

This rearrangement joins TRBV13 to TRBJ1-2, with TRBD1 as a possible D gene (6 bases). The ends were cut back, 4 bases at V and 4 bases at J, with 10 bases in the middle. This CDR3 region has 13 residues. The germline CDR1 and CDR2 sequences are PRHDT and FYEKMQ (reference sequence). The chain's CDR3 is CASSSGGAYGYTF. The CDR3 coding sequence is TGTGCCAGCAGCTCGGGGGGGGCCTATGGCTACACCTTC.

As DNA, the CDR3 is TGTGCCAGCAGCTACTTGGGGCATGACGAGCAGTACTTC. Translated, it gives CASSYLGHDEQYF. This chain links TRBV7-3 with TRBJ2-7; TRBD1 is a possible D gene (5 bases). From germline, CDR1 is SGHTA and CDR2 FQGTGA. V shed 4 bases and J shed 5 bases, with 12 bases lying between them. The CDR3 sequence is 13 residues long.

The chain is built from TRBV27 and TRBJ1-5, with unresolved D. This CDR3 is built from 14 residues. CDR1 and CDR2 from the germline V gene are MNHEY and SMNVEV (reference sequence). Trimming took 3 bases from V and 7 from J, leaving 13 bases between them. The CDR3 nucleotides are TGTGCCAGCAGTTTGGACCCCCGAGGGCAGCCCCAGCATTTT. Amino acid sequence: CASSLDPRGQPQHF.

This clone was recorded once. The chain recombines TRBV12-5 with TRBJ1-1; 11 bases align to TRBD1. CDR1 is LGHNT, CDR2 FRNRAP, per germline. Trimming at V came to 4 bases and at J to 4 bases, leaving 5 bases not matched to a gene. The CDR3 has 15 amino acids. The CDR3 bases are TGTGCTAGTGGTTCAGGACAGGGGGCGGGCACTGAAGCTTTCTTT. Translation: CASGSGQGAGTEAFF.

This chain uses TRBV3-1 (or the pseudogene TRBV3-2) with TRBJ1-6; D is undetermined. The V end lost 0 bases, the J end lost 6 bases, and 6 bases lay between the germline ends. In germline, CDR1 is LGHDT, CDR2 YNNKEL (reference sequence). This CDR3 is 14 amino acids long. The CDR3 here is CASSQDLINSPLHF. CDR3 in DNA: TGTGCCAGCAGCCAAGACCTTATTAATTCACCCCTCCACTTT.

The J gene is TRBJ2-1, the V gene TRBV14; TRBD2 matches at 9 bases. In germline, CDR1 is SGHDN, CDR2 FVKESK. The ends lost 3 bases at V and 0 bases at J; junction bases unmatched: 6. This CDR3 comprises 17 residues. The DNA for the CDR3 is TGTGCCAGCAGCCATTGGCGGGGGGGCCCCTCCTACAATGAGCAGTTCTTC. Translation gives CASSHWRGGPSYNEQFF.

The V gene is TRBV5-6, the J gene TRBJ2-5; 8 positions match TRBD1. The CDR3 spans 15 residues. Germline assignment: CDR1 SGHDT and CDR2 YYEEEE. The J segment lost 3 bases and the V segment lost 0 bases, leaving 4 bases of the junction unmatched. CDR3 in DNA: TGTGCCAGCAGCTTGGCCAGACAGGGGAAAGAGACCCAGTACTTC. The encoded protein is CASSLARQGKETQYF.

The V call is TRBV20-1, the J call TRBJ1-1; D gene uncertain. Looked up from germline, CDR1 is DFQATT and CDR2 is SNEGSKA (reference sequence). This CDR3 region has 11 residues. Deletions cut 6 bases from V and 11 bases from J, with 16 bases between. The DNA of the CDR3 is TGCAGTGCCGTTTGGAGGGCTGGGGCTTTCTTT. Protein sequence: CSAVWRAGAFF.

The V call is TRBV7-6, the J call TRBJ2-7; 9 bases agree with TRBD2. From germline, CDR1 is SGHVS and CDR2 FNYEAQ. Losses at the gene ends were 1 base for V and 10 bases for J; bases not matched to a gene: 11. There are 15 residues in the CDR3. The CDR3 DNA is TGTGCCAGCAGCTTAGTGGCTAGCGGGGAGGGGGAACAGTACTTC. It yields the protein CASSLVASGEGEQYF. Filled out from reference TRBV7-6 and TRBJ2-7, the complete variable domain reads GAGVSQSPRYKVTKRGQDVALRCDPISGHVSLYWYRQALGQGPEFLTYFNYEAQQDKSGLPNDRFSAERPEGSISTLTIQRTEQRDSAMYRCASSLVASGEGEQYFGPGTRLTVT.